The 6 T cell receptor beta chains reported below all come from one sample, sequenced in a study of blood T cell repertoires in COVID-19. Some clones are missing from TCRdb's copy, which holds only in-frame ones; the method was immunoSEQ multiplex PCR. The sample has about 370,000 clones; over 75% are singletons. The sequencing input was PBMCs or T cells enriched from blood (not recorded which). These receptor sequences come from a man aged 18 to 30 who had recovered from COVID-19.

The chain recombines TRBV5-4 with TRBJ2-2; a possible D gene is TRBD2 (5 bases). The CDR3 runs to 12 residues. Trimming left V 2 bases short and J 9 bases short, with 8 bases between. Germline V gene data show CDR1 as SGHNT and CDR2 as YYREEE (reference sequence). CDR3 DNA sequence: TGTGCCAGCAGCTTTACGGGGAGGGAGCTGTTTTTT. Protein sequence: CASSFTGRELFF.

The chain couples TRBV28 to TRBJ2-1, with D possibly matching TRBD1 (5 bases). With 4 bases removed from V and 0 bases from J, the gap between germline ends came to 13 bases. Germline V CDR1 and CDR2: MDHEN, SYDVKM. This CDR3 comprises 16 residues. The CDR3 sequence is CASSYFRVSSYNEQFF. Written as DNA, the CDR3 is TGTGCCAGCAGTTATTTCAGGGTAAGCTCCTACAATGAGCAGTTCTTC.

J is TRBJ2-1 and V is TRBV10-3; 7 nucleotides agree with TRBD2. CDR3 size: 16 residues. Trimming removed 6 bases from V and 0 bases from J; junction bases left unmatched: 8. CDR1 ENHRY and CDR2 SYGVKD come from the germline V gene. The chain's CDR3 is CAIRRMGLHSYNEQFF. The DNA of the CDR3 is TGTGCCATCAGAAGAATGGGACTACACTCCTACAATGAGCAGTTCTTC.

This rearrangement joins TRBV7-2 to TRBJ1-5; D perhaps matches TRBD1 (5 bases). The CDR3 length is 15 residues. Germline CDR1 reads SGHTA; CDR2 reads FQGNSA. V lost 0 bases, J lost 4 bases, and 10 bases lay in between. This CDR3 reads CASSLAQGNNQPQHF. In DNA, the CDR3 is TGTGCCAGCAGCTTAGCCCAGGGAAATAATCAGCCCCAGCATTTT.

A few counts support this clone. The chain combines TRBV14 with TRBJ2-5; D unclear. There are 14 residues in the CDR3. The germline V gene has CDR1 SGHDN and CDR2 FVKESK. V was cut by 1 base and J by 0 bases, with 6 bases left in between. CDR3 region: CASSQVAYQETQYF. The CDR3 coding sequence is TGTGCCAGCAGCCAAGTCGCGTACCAAGAGACCCAGTACTTC.

This clone has just one count. The chain couples TRBV12-3 or TRBV12-4 to TRBJ2-1, with TRBD2 matching over 9 bases. There are 13 residues in the CDR3. The V and J ends lost 5 bases and 12 bases, in that order; junction bases with no gene match: 8. The DNA for the CDR3 is TGTGCCAGCAGTCTTCACCAACTAGCGGGGCAGTTCTTC. Translated, it gives CASSLHQLAGQFF.